In its sample, the clone carrying this TCR beta chain was seen a few times. Its target is unknown. V was clipped by 2 bases and J by 4 bases; unmatched bases: 4. The CDR3 consists of 14 residues. The V gene's germline CDR1 is SNHLY and CDR2 FYNNEI. The data derive from a study of cytomegalovirus exposure and HLA in healthy donors. Whole-study findings and limits: In a later analysis, CMV-associated beta chains were mostly HLA-associated, it appeared. Certain indistinguishable V segments, among them TRBV6-2 and TRBV6-3, were excluded.

It was with 60 Vbeta and 13 Jbeta primers that the PCR ran. Profiled with immunoSEQ multiplex PCR; TCRdb holds only in-frame clones, not every one. This sample carries about 160,000 clones, roughly 79% of them seen once, and the ten largest clones take about 1.6%. The sequence derives from a man aged 40-49 years in good health and CMV-seronegative. This chain connects TRBV2 to TRBJ2-5; the match to TRBD2 covers 7 bases. The sequenced sample consisted of PBMCs. The CDR3 sequence: CASSESGRGETQYF. The CDR3 DNA sequence: TGTGCCAGCAGTGAATCAGGGAGGGGAGAGACCCAGTACTTC.